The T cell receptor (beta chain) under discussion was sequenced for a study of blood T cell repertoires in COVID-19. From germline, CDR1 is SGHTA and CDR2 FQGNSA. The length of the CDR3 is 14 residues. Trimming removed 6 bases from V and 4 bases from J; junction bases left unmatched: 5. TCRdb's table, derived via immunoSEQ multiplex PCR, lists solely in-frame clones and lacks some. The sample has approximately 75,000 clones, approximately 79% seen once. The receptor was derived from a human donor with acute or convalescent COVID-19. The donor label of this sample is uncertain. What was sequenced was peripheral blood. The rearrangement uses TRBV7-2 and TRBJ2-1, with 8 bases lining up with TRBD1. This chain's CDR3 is CASSPDRAYNEQFF. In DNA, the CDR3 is TGTGCCAGCAGTCCGGACAGGGCTTACAATGAGCAGTTCTTC.